This record covers a single T cell receptor beta chain. This clone appeared a few times. Its antigen is still unknown. The record has no base qualities; no much larger clone is one base away. The method behind the library was PCR. Reads for this sample came from an Illumina HiSeq 4000. High-throughput sequencing was used to profile the TCR beta-chain CDR3 region of every patient. Processing in the source paper ran as follows. The researchers built a classifier to tell apart papillary thyroid cancer patients with distant metastasis, based on CDR3 differences among clinicopathological groups. Repertoire diversity was assessed with the Shannon index, and tumor-blood repertoire similarity with the Morisita-Horn index. Using fastp trimming at Q25 and MiXCR clonotype assembly, TCRdb reanalyzed the public sequencing data and kept in-frame beta chains. These V and J calls derive from TCRdb rather than the authors' analysis. This sample has over 45,000 clones in its table, and over 20% of those were observed once. Clones ranked in the top ten supply about 3.8% of the sample.

The sample is drawn from a study of metastatic and nonmetastatic thyroid tumors (TCRdb year 2020). Study-wide context: Repertoires were compared across peripheral blood and tumor or nodule tissue samples from malignant and benign thyroid patients.

What the research found in general, with its limitations: In both blood and tumor samples, TCR beta diversity was reported to be significantly higher in malignant tumors than in benign nodules.

None of the patients had been given any treatment before thyroid surgery. The study retrospectively analysed patient clinical samples collected from about 2012 to 2019 using T-cell receptor beta sequencing. V loses 6 bases of germline sequence and J loses 2 bases, and the interval between the two ends is 10 bases. CDR3 length: 13 amino acids, cysteine to phenylalanine. Only the CDR3 region is kept as DNA, spanning 39 bases read in frame from base 1. Based on the germline V gene (reference sequence), the CDR1 and CDR2 sequences are SEHNR and FQNEAQ. This receptor was identified in a male donor with papillary thyroid cancer or a benign thyroid nodule (not recorded which). Some clones in this sample may be carry-over from other donors' samples. Sequenced input: blood. The chain employs TRBV7-9 and TRBJ2-5; the D gene is unclear. The DNA reads as follows: TGTGCCAGCAGTTCGGCCCTACAAGAGACCCAGTACTTC. Its protein is CASSSALQETQYF.